The T cell receptor (beta chain) under discussion was sequenced for a study of CD8 T cells in Susac syndrome. Between the trimmed V and J ends, which lost 5 bases and 7 bases, there was a span of 12 bases. CDR1 is SGHTA and CDR2 is FQGNSA in the germline V gene. This CDR3 has 14 residues. The authors carried out high-throughput sequencing of TCR beta. They applied it to CD8+ and CD4+ T cells obtained from blood. FACS was used to enrich TEMRA cells, whereas the CD8+ and CD4+ T cells were obtained by negative isolation. RNA, at roughly 0.5 to 1 ug, was reverse transcribed with random hexamers. Amplification of TCR beta CDR3 used immunoSEQ multiplex PCR across 54 Vbeta and 13 Jbeta. MiXCR, applied by TCRdb to the immunoSEQ multiplex PCR reads, yields one record per CDR3 protein. Counted here are a few hundred thousand distinct CDR3 sequences, 95% occurring once; the ten biggest clones make up roughly 0.1%.

The sequence was obtained from a human donor with multiple sclerosis. The chain joins TRBV7-2 to TRBJ1-6; D perhaps matches TRBD1 (5 bases). The specimen sequenced was CD4+ T cells from PBMCs. The CDR3 protein is CASSTPGTNSPLHF. DNA for the CDR3: TGTGCCAGCAGCACCCCCGGGACCAATTCACCCCTCCACTTT.